This T cell receptor beta chain was observed in a study of Graves' ophthalmopathy and Graves' hyperthyroidism. Study results and limitations: Blood was where most expanded thyroid clonotypes above 0.001 frequency also turned up.

As the template, RNA transcripts were used to amplify TCR beta CDR3 regions. In the first round, RT-PCR was carried out with HTBI primers, and a multiplex PCR formed the second round. TCRdb reprocessed the multiplex PCR reads via MiXCR and lists one record per CDR3 protein. The table lists some 350,000 distinct CDR3 sequences, roughly 17% of them singletons. Included hyperthyroidism patients were aged 18 to 65 and newly diagnosed (under 2 months' duration). This clonotype was recorded many times. Its antigen is unknown. The sequence was obtained from an adult woman with stable Graves' hyperthyroidism. The sequencing sample was made of peripheral blood.

CDR3 in DNA: TGTGCCAGCAGCTCCGGACTAGCTAACGAGCAGTACTTC. It yields the protein CASSSGLANEQYF. This chain connects TRBV12-3 or TRBV12-4 to TRBJ2-7; 8 nucleotides align to TRBD2. CDR3 length: 13 residues. With V trimmed by 6 bases and J by 5 bases, 6 bases remained unmatched.